The present T cell receptor (beta chain) was sequenced within a study of T cells in Graves' hyperthyroidism and ophthalmopathy. This clonotype has more than one count but fewer than ten. Its antigen is unidentified. Study-wide points: Blood held most thyroid clonotypes expanded above 0.001 frequency. The model forecast ophthalmopathy, anticipating it by a median roughly 6.3 months before onset.

Germline assignment: CDR1 SGHDN and CDR2 FVKESK. The CDR3 has 14 amino acids. The V end was cut by 3 bases, the J end by 3 bases, with 12 bases between. Uncontrolled infection, other autoimmune disease, pregnancy or lactation disqualified patients from enrolment. The study based diagnoses on clinical symptoms, serum thyroxine and TRAb, thyroid ultrasound and orbital computed tomography. Amplified TCR beta CDR3 regions derived from RNA transcripts. In the first-round RT-PCR of the TCR CDR3, the HTBI primer set was used. From the multiplex PCR reads, TCRdb called clonotypes with MiXCR, one entry per CDR3 protein. The table includes 650,000 to 800,000 distinct CDR3 sequences, just under 45% detected once.

This chain links TRBV14 with TRBJ2-7; weak D call: TRBD1 (6 bases). The sequenced material came from peripheral blood or thyroid tissue (not recorded which). The source of this sequence is an adult man with Graves' disease, either hyperthyroidism or ophthalmopathy (not recorded which). CDR3 loop: CASSHHTGNYEQYF. In DNA form, the CDR3 reads TGTGCCAGCAGCCATCACACAGGGAACTACGAGCAGTACTTC.